This T cell receptor beta chain was recorded in a study of cytomegalovirus exposure and HLA in healthy donors. Study-level information: Unique TCRs numbering around 85 million, obtained from HLA-typed donors, made up an early data release.

The CDR3 is 15 amino acids. Germline CDR1 is SGHNT and CDR2 is YYREEE (reference sequence). Trimming removed 2 bases from V and 2 bases from J, with 13 bases in between. Study-wide results and caveats: An ancestry cluster, one associated with Asian ancestry, reportedly showed fewer N-insertions than the roughly 610-donor mean in a later analysis. TCR beta chain V- and J-gene trimming was linked, in a later analysis, to a missense variant in DCLRE1C.

Primers for the PCR totalled 60 Vbeta and 13 Jbeta. Measured with immunoSEQ multiplex PCR; TCRdb has only the in-frame clones, and not every one. The sample lists about 65,000 clones, about 80% seen once, with almost 4.5% in the top ten. As to this clone: Its target is unknown.

Likely unrecorded immune exposures existed in these nominally healthy donors. The source material was PBMCs. The origin of this receptor is a woman between 25 and 40 years old in good health and CMV-seronegative. The chain couples TRBV5-4 to TRBJ2-5, with a tentative D call TRBD2 (5 bases). The chain's CDR3 is CASSFRSGRQETQYF. DNA of the CDR3: TGTGCCAGCAGCTTTCGGAGCGGCCGACAAGAGACCCAGTACTTC.